The rows below give T cell receptor beta chains drawn from one sample of a study of blood T cell repertoires in COVID-19. Using immunoSEQ multiplex PCR, the repertoire was profiled, and TCRdb retains in-frame clones only, with some absent. The profile shows about 270,000 clones, about nine tenths of them singletons. Source material: PBMCs or T cells enriched from blood (not recorded which). Receptors were obtained from a woman aged 60-75 years who had recovered from COVID-19. Each CDR3 is given with its conserved first and last residue. The order of the fields is D gene, V gene, J gene, clone size, CDR3 DNA, CDR3 protein. A D gene is named only where the DNA matches it firmly. The size field is filled for only some rows; it gives once, few, many or a size class.

NA,TRBV11-2,TRBJ1-6,NA,TGTGCCAGCAGCTTAGAAGCGGCGGGACCCCTCCACTTT,CASSLEAAGPLHF
NA,TRBV4-1,TRBJ2-1,NA,TGCGCCAGCAGCCAGTACAGGAGCTCCTACAATGAGCAGTTCTTC,CASSQYRSSYNEQFF
TRBD2,TRBV5-4,TRBJ2-5,NA,TGTGCCAGCAGCCGGAAAGCGGGGGGTTTAGAGACCCAGTACTTC,CASSRKAGGLETQYF
TRBD1,TRBV15,TRBJ1-2,NA,TGTGCCACCAGCAGAGTTTCAGGGGGGAGCAGCTACACCTTC,CATSRVSGGSSYTF
NA,TRBV11-3,TRBJ2-7,NA,TGTGCCAGCAGCTTAGGGGCTCCGGTGCACGAGCAGTACTTC,CASSLGAPVHEQYF
TRBD2,TRBV3-1/TRBV3-2,TRBJ2-7,once,TGTGCCAGCAGTCGTAGACTAGCGGGAGGGCTCGACGAGCAGTACTTC,CASSRRLAGGLDEQYF
TRBD2,TRBV2,TRBJ2-5,NA,TGTGCCAGCAAGGGACTAGCGGGGGGAGAGACCCAGTACTTC,CASKGLAGGETQYF
TRBD1,TRBV5-1,TRBJ1-2,NA,TGCGCCAGCAGCGGACAGGGGGTTTACTATGGCTACACCTTC,CASSGQGVYYGYTF
TRBD2,TRBV5-1,TRBJ2-1,NA,TGCGCCAGCAGCGTCCCGACTAGCGGGAGGGCGGATGAGCAGTTCTTC,CASSVPTSGRADEQFF
NA,TRBV2,TRBJ1-4,NA,TGTGCCAGCAGTGACAGGTGGGATAGCGTTGAAAAACTGTTTTTT,CASSDRWDSVEKLFF
NA,TRBV14,TRBJ1-2,few,TGTGCCAGCAGCCAAGATTCTCCAGGGTACGGCTACACCTTC,CASSQDSPGYGYTF
TRBD2,TRBV30,TRBJ2-1,once,TGTGCCTGGAGATACGGGGGGGCCTACAATGAGCAGTTCTTC,CAWRYGGAYNEQFF
NA,TRBV6-5,TRBJ1-2,NA,TGTGCCAGCAGAGAGTCCTCTAACTATGGCTACACCTTC,CASRESSNYGYTF
TRBD2,TRBV4-1,TRBJ2-1,NA,TGCGCCAGCAGCCAAGACGCAGCGGGAGGGGCCAACAATGAGCAGTTCTTC,CASSQDAAGGANNEQFF
TRBD2,TRBV7-2,TRBJ2-1,once,TGTGCCAGCAGCCCCTCCGGGGGGGTTACCTACAATGAGCAGTTCTTC,CASSPSGGVTYNEQFF
TRBD2,TRBV7-9,TRBJ2-2,NA,TGTGCCAGCAGCTTTCCGGGACTAGCGGGATCCGGGGAGCTGTTTTTT,CASSFPGLAGSGELFF
NA,TRBV27,TRBJ2-5,NA,TGTGCCAGCAGTTTCGGCAGGGTACAGGAGACCCAGTACTTC,CASSFGRVQETQYF
NA,TRBV28,TRBJ2-7,NA,TGTGCCACCAAGGAGACGTACTACGAGCAGTACTTC,CATKETYYEQYF
TRBD2,TRBV28,TRBJ2-1,NA,TGTGCCTGCAGGACTAGCTCCTACAATGAGCAGTTCTTC,CACRTSSYNEQFF
TRBD2,TRBV7-6,TRBJ2-5,NA,TGTGCCAGCAGCTTAGCGGGAGGGCCGTTAGAGACCCAGTACTTC,CASSLAGGPLETQYF
TRBD2,TRBV24-1,TRBJ2-1,NA,TGTGCCACCAGCGACCGGACTAGCGGGAACCACAATGAGCAGTTCTTC,CATSDRTSGNHNEQFF
NA,TRBV7-2,TRBJ2-1,once,TGTGCCAGCAGCTTATCGAGCGTCCCCTACAATGAGCAGTTCTTC,CASSLSSVPYNEQFF
NA,TRBV19,TRBJ1-3,NA,TGTGCCAGTAGTATCGACAGGAGTGGAAACACCATATATTTT,CASSIDRSGNTIYF
TRBD1,TRBV20-1,TRBJ1-2,NA,TGCAGTGCTAGTGTGGACAGGGGAACCTATGGCTACACCTTC,CSASVDRGTYGYTF
NA,TRBV2,TRBJ2-5,once,TGTGCCAGCAGCCTGAACAGGGTTGGGGGAAGAGAGACCCAGTACTTC,CASSLNRVGGRETQYF
NA,TRBV7-9,TRBJ2-7,NA,TGTGCCAGCAGCTCTAGCGAGTCCGAGCAGTACTTC,CASSSSESEQYF
NA,TRBV28,TRBJ2-1,NA,TGTGCCAGCAGTTCCTCTAGCGTCGAGCAGTTCTTC,CASSSSSVEQFF
NA,TRBV4-1,TRBJ1-2,once,TGCGCCAGCAGCCAAACAGTCTTGTCTGGCTACACCTTC,CASSQTVLSGYTF
NA,TRBV18,TRBJ2-7,NA,TGTGCCAGCTCAATCCCTGCCTACGAGCAGTACTTC,CASSIPAYEQYF
TRBD1,TRBV6-5,TRBJ2-1,NA,TGTGCCAGCAGTTACGGCAGGGGGCTTGAGCAGTTCTTC,CASSYGRGLEQFF
NA,TRBV6-5,TRBJ1-5,NA,TGTGCCAGCAGTTCGCAGGGCAATCAGCCCCAGCATTTT,CASSSQGNQPQHF
NA,TRBV12-3/TRBV12-4,TRBJ2-7,NA,TGTGCCAGCAGTTATAACTACGAGCAGTACTTC,CASSYNYEQYF
TRBD1,TRBV5-4,TRBJ1-1,few,TGTGCCAGCAGCTCCCGGACAGGGGGAGGGAACACTGAAGCTTTCTTT,CASSSRTGGGNTEAFF
TRBD2,TRBV24-1,TRBJ2-1,few,TGTGCCACCAGTGATTGGACTAGCGGACTGTACAATGAGCAGTTCTTC,CATSDWTSGLYNEQFF
TRBD2,TRBV10-1,TRBJ2-2,NA,TGCGCCAGCAGTGAACTAGCGGGAGCCGGGGAGCTGTTTTTT,CASSELAGAGELFF
TRBD1,TRBV10-3,TRBJ2-3,once,TGTGCCATCAGTCGTCGAGGGACAGGGGTTCTACCAGATACGCAGTATTTT,CAISRRGTGVLPDTQYF
TRBD1,TRBV28,TRBJ1-2,NA,TGTGCCAGCAGATATACAGGGGTCGGCGGCTACACCTTC,CASRYTGVGGYTF
NA,TRBV28,TRBJ1-5,NA,TGTGCCAGCAGCACCCCCCTACCGGGCAATCAGCCCCAGCATTTT,CASSTPLPGNQPQHF
TRBD1,TRBV30,TRBJ2-4,NA,TGTGCCTGGAGTTCAGGGACAGACCGCATTCAGTACTTC,CAWSSGTDRIQYF
NA,TRBV3-1/TRBV3-2,TRBJ1-5,once,TGTGCCAGCAGCCATCAGGCTGAGAGCAATCAGCCCCAGCATTTT,CASSHQAESNQPQHF
TRBD1,TRBV28,TRBJ2-3,NA,TGTGCCAGCAGCGGGACAGGGATAGGGCATACGCAGTATTTT,CASSGTGIGHTQYF
TRBD1,TRBV19,TRBJ1-2,NA,TGTGCCAGTAGTACTGCCGGGACAGGGTCGGGCTACACCTTC,CASSTAGTGSGYTF
NA,TRBV10-1,TRBJ2-3,NA,TGCGCCAGCAGACAGGAAAACACAGATACGCAGTATTTT,CASRQENTDTQYF
NA,TRBV30,TRBJ2-7,NA,TGTGCCTGGAGTGTAAGAGTTGGGAGCGAGCAGTACTTC,CAWSVRVGSEQYF
NA,TRBV28,TRBJ2-7,NA,TGTGCCAGCACAGACAGGACATCCTACGAGCAGTACTTC,CASTDRTSYEQYF
NA,TRBV5-1,TRBJ2-2,NA,TGCGCCAGCAGCTTGGGGGCCGAGACCGGGGAGCTGTTTTTT,CASSLGAETGELFF
TRBD1,TRBV27,TRBJ1-2,NA,TGTGCCAGCAGTCCACGGGACAGGCAGACGCGTGGCTACACCTTC,CASSPRDRQTRGYTF
NA,TRBV28,TRBJ1-4,NA,TGTGCCAGCAGTTCAGGATACCAAGAAGTTAATGAAAAACTGTTTTTT,CASSSGYQEVNEKLFF
NA,TRBV7-3,TRBJ1-1,NA,TGTGCCAGCAGCTCACAGGGTGGCACTGAAGCTTTCTTT,CASSSQGGTEAFF
NA,TRBV30,TRBJ2-7,few,TGTGCCTGGAGTAGCGGGCAGCAACCCTACGAGCAGTACTTC,CAWSSGQQPYEQYF